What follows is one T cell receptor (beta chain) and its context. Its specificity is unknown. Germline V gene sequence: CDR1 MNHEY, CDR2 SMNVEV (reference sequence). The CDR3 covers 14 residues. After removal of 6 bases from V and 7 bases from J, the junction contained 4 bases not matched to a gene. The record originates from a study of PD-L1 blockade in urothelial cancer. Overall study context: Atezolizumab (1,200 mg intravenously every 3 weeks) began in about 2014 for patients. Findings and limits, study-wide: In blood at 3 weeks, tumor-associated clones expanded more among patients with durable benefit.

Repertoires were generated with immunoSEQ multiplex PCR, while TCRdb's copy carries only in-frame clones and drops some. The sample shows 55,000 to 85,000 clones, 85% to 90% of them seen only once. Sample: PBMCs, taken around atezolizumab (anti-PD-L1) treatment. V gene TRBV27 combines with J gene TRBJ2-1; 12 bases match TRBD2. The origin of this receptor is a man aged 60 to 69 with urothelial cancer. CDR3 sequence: CASSLAGGWNEQFF. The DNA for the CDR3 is TGTGCCAGCAGCCTAGCGGGAGGGTGGAATGAGCAGTTCTTC.